Here is one T cell receptor (beta chain) with its context. The CDR3 is 13 amino acids. V lost 0 bases, J lost 6 bases, and 6 bases lay in between. The germline CDR1 and CDR2 sequences are MRHNA and SNTAGT. The sample is drawn from a study of early T cells in non-severe SARS-CoV-2 infection. TCRdb re-called the 5' RACE reads with MiXCR, one entry per CDR3 protein. Of approximately 100,000 distinct CDR3 sequences in the sample, 12% to 15% were seen once. The origin of this receptor is an adult who was a healthcare worker with PCR-confirmed SARS-CoV-2 infection or an uninfected control (not recorded which). The genes are TRBV6-4 and TRBJ2-1; no clear D gene. What was sequenced was whole blood. The chain's CDR3 is CASSDSSPNEQFF. The CDR3 DNA reads TGTGCCAGCAGTGACTCATCCCCCAATGAGCAGTTCTTC.